A selection of T cell receptor beta chains follows, all from one sample in a study of cytotoxic CD8 clonotypes in ibrutinib-treated CLL. The repertoire was sequenced with immunoSEQ multiplex PCR; TCRdb's copy has only in-frame clones and lacks some. The sample lists around 310,000 clones, about 77% occurring once. Material: PBMCs, obtained before ibrutinib treatment. These receptors were obtained from a human donor with chronic lymphocytic leukemia. The CDR3 runs from the conserved cysteine through the conserved F or W. D genes are given only for firm matches. Clone size is stated in some rows and not others, as once, few, many or a class when expanded.

NA NA TRBJ1-3 TRBV5-1 TGCGCCAGCAGCTTGGAGTGGGGCCGTAGCTCTGGAAACACCATATATTTT CASSLEWGRSSGNTIYF
NA few TRBJ2-4 TRBV30 TGTGCCTGGAGTGTAGGGGTCGAAACGCAGTACTTC CAWSVGVETQYF
NA NA TRBJ2-7 TRBV30 TGTGCCTGGAGTTCAACCTCCCACGAGCAGTACTTC CAWSSTSHEQYF
NA NA TRBJ2-1 TRBV6-5 TGTGCCAGCAGTTACTCGCAGGGCCATGAGCAGTTCTTC CASSYSQGHEQFF
NA NA TRBJ1-5 TRBV4-3 TGCGCCAGCAGTCTAGTGGGCAATCAGCCCCAGCATTTT CASSLVGNQPQHF
TRBD1 few TRBJ2-7 TRBV2 TGTGCCAGCAGTGCCCGGACAGGGGAGGGATGGGAGCAGTACTTC CASSARTGEGWEQYF
NA NA TRBJ1-2 TRBV4-2 TGTGCCAGCAGCCAAGCGACCGGGACACACCCGTATGAAGATTATGGCTACACCTTC CASSQATGTHPYEDYGYTF
TRBD1 NA TRBJ1-1 TRBV18 TGTGCCAGCTCACCTACAGGGGGCTACACTGAAGCTTTCTTT CASSPTGGYTEAFF
NA NA TRBJ2-5 TRBV27 TGTGCCAGCAGTTTACAGGGGATTGGGACCCAGTACTTC CASSLQGIGTQYF
NA few TRBJ1-1 TRBV10-3 TGTGCCATCAGTTGGACAGAACTGATGAACACTGAAGCTTTCTTT CAISWTELMNTEAFF
NA NA TRBJ2-7 TRBV6-5 TGTGCCAGCAGTTACGTTGCAGGGGTTTCCTACGAGCAGTACTTC CASSYVAGVSYEQYF
NA few TRBJ2-1 TRBV2 TGTGCCAGCAGCAGGGAAAATGAGCAGTTCTTC CASSRENEQFF
NA NA TRBJ2-1 TRBV9 TGTGCCAGCAGCGTAGAGGTGTGGGATGAGCAGTTCTTC CASSVEVWDEQFF
TRBD2 few TRBJ2-6 TRBV7-7 TGTGCCAGCAGCCCCCCACTAGCGGAGGGGTCTGGGGCCAACGTCCTGACTTTC CASSPPLAEGSGANVLTF
TRBD1 NA TRBJ2-3 TRBV30 TGTGCCTTACGGGACAGGCCAAGCACAGATACGCAGTATTTT CALRDRPSTDTQYF
TRBD2 NA TRBJ2-1 TRBV7-2 TGTGCCGGGAAGGCACTAGCGGGAGTAAGTGAGCAGTTCTTC CAGKALAGVSEQFF
NA NA TRBJ2-5 TRBV19 TGTGCCAGTAGCCTCTTTGGAAGACAGCAAGAGACCCAGTACTTC CASSLFGRQQETQYF
NA NA TRBJ1-3 TRBV4-3 TGCGCCAGCAGCCAAGATTTTCTAGCCTCTGGAAACACCATATATTTT CASSQDFLASGNTIYF